These 21 T cell receptor beta chains were all obtained from the same sample, sequenced in a study of vaccination and CD4 T cells after COVID-19. An Oncomine TCR Beta short-read assay was used to sequence the DNA from cultured CD4+ T cells. TCRdb re-called the PCR reads through MiXCR, storing one row per CDR3 protein. This sample carries under 12,000 distinct CDR3 sequences, around 75% of them seen once, and the ten largest clones take roughly 13%. Treatment noted: 10-day PBMC culture with coronavirus spike peptide pools or control peptides (ViraFEST assay). The antigens of these receptors remain unknown. Sequencing was performed on CD4+ T cells from blood, cultured in vitro. The receptors come from a human donor who had recovered from COVID-19.

V and J are TRBV24-1 and TRBJ1-5; possibly TRBD1 for D (5 bases). Trimming took off 4 bases at V and 3 bases at J, with 15 bases between the two ends. The germline V gene has CDR1 KGHDR and CDR2 SFDVKD. CDR3 length: 16 amino acids. CDR3 region: CATSEVRDWVNQPQHF. CDR3 DNA sequence: TGTGCCACCAGTGAGGTCAGGGATTGGGTCAATCAGCCCCAGCATTTT.

The genes are TRBV11-3 and TRBJ2-1; 11 bases fit TRBD2. CDR1 is SGHNT and CDR2 is YENEEA in the germline V gene. This CDR3 spans 15 amino acids. Trimming took 3 bases from V and 5 from J; bases not matched to a gene: 3. The CDR3 protein is CASSFQLAGDNEQFF. The CDR3, as DNA: TGTGCCAGCAGCTTCCAACTAGCGGGAGACAATGAGCAGTTCTTC.

This sequence joins TRBV29-1 and TRBJ1-3; D is undetermined. Germline V gene lookup returns CDR1 SQVTM and CDR2 ANQGSEA. This CDR3 region has 14 residues. The V gene lost 7 bases and the J gene lost 0 bases, with 13 bases spanning the gap. As DNA, the CDR3 is TGCAGCGCCGCAGAGATCAGCTCTGGAAACACCATATATTTT. Its protein is CSAAEISSGNTIYF.

The gene calls are TRBV7-9 and TRBJ2-5; 11 bases align to TRBD2. Germline-derived CDR1 and CDR2 are SEHNR and FQNEAQ (reference sequence). The V gene end was trimmed by 5 bases and the J gene end by 4 bases; junction bases not matched to a gene: 12. This CDR3 has 17 amino acids. As DNA, the CDR3 is TGTGCCAGCAGCCCAACCAGACTACTAGCGGGAGCAGAGACCCAGTACTTC. The encoded protein is CASSPTRLLAGAETQYF.

This rearrangement joins TRBV20-1 to TRBJ2-1; 10 bases line up with TRBD2. The germline CDR1 and CDR2 sequences are DFQATT and SNEGSKA (reference sequence). The CDR3 is 14 amino acids. Trimming cost V 6 bases and J 6 bases; bases outside gene matches: 8. The CDR3 loop reads CSAPSGRAPNEQFF. CDR3 in DNA: TGCAGTGCACCCAGCGGGAGGGCCCCCAATGAGCAGTTCTTC.

V and J are TRBV6-1 and TRBJ1-1; 7 bases fit TRBD1. Germline trimming cut 6 bases from V and 3 bases from J; bases unmatched to any gene: 7. Germline V gene sequence: CDR1 MNHNS, CDR2 SASEGT. The CDR3 totals 14 residues. DNA of the CDR3: TGTGCCAGCAGGACAGGGAGTTGGGACACTGAAGCTTTCTTT. It yields the protein CASRTGSWDTEAFF.

This chain links TRBV6-5 with TRBJ2-7; TRBD1 might be the D (6 bases). The CDR3 has 11 residues. Germline V gives CDR1 MNHEY, CDR2 SVGAGI. With 4 bases removed from V and 9 bases from J, the gap between germline ends came to 10 bases. The chain's CDR3 is CASSFMDRQYF. Here the CDR3 DNA reads TGTGCCAGCAGTTTTATGGACAGGCAGTACTTC.

The V and J genes are TRBV24-1 and TRBJ2-5; TRBD2 aligns across 12 bases. Unmatched junction bases numbered 5, after V lost 3 bases and J lost 1 base. This CDR3 has 17 residues. CDR1 and CDR2 from the germline V gene are KGHDR and SFDVKD. The CDR3 DNA is TGTGCCACCAGTGATGCTAGCGGGAGGGGCGGCCAAGAGACCCAGTACTTC. It codes for CATSDASGRGGQETQYF.

This chain joins TRBV24-1 and TRBJ2-7; TRBD1 matches at 10 bases. The CDR3 consists of 15 residues. Germline CDR1 and CDR2: KGHDR and SFDVKD. Trimming removed 2 bases from V and 2 bases from J; junction bases left unmatched: 2. DNA for the CDR3: TGTGCCACCAGTGATTCCGGGACAGGGGCCTACGAGCAGTACTTC. Protein: CATSDSGTGAYEQYF.

The table lists this clonotype with a few counts. V gene TRBV20-1 combines with J gene TRBJ1-5; D not certain. Looked up from germline, CDR1 is DFQATT and CDR2 is SNEGSKA (reference sequence). Trimming shortened V by 6 bases and J by 0 bases, and 12 bases separated the two germline ends. The CDR3 contains 14 residues. The CDR3 coding sequence is TGCAGTGCACACAGATTCGATAGCAATCAGCCCCAGCATTTT. This codes for CSAHRFDSNQPQHF.

V usage is TRBV6-1 and J usage is TRBJ2-7, with a tentative D call TRBD1 (6 bases). The V gene lost 4 bases and the J gene lost 0 bases, with 10 bases spanning the gap. Germline V lookup: CDR1 MNHNS, CDR2 SASEGT. The CDR3 totals 14 residues. The CDR3 sequence is CASSGGDNSYEQYF. CDR3 nucleotides: TGTGCCAGCAGTGGAGGGGACAACTCCTACGAGCAGTACTTC.

This sequence joins TRBV10-3 and TRBJ1-1; D is unresolved. Per germline, CDR1 ENHRY and CDR2 SYGVKD. The CDR3 totals 13 residues. The V gene lost 3 bases and the J gene lost 7 bases, with 12 bases spanning the gap. CDR3 coding DNA: TGTGCCATCAGTGACGGCGGAGGAGGTGAAGCTTTCTTT. This encodes CAISDGGGGEAFF.

The V gene is TRBV24-1, the J gene TRBJ2-1; 8 bases are shared with TRBD1. V lost 3 bases, J lost 9 bases, and 9 bases stayed unmatched. The CDR3 runs 15 residues. Germline V CDR1 and CDR2: KGHDR, SFDVKD. The CDR3 here is CATSDPRGRTGEQFF. CDR3 DNA sequence: TGTGCCACCAGTGATCCCAGGGGGCGCACCGGTGAGCAGTTCTTC.

This clonotype has just a few counts. The genes are TRBV27 and TRBJ2-5; D gene ambiguous. The CDR3 is made up of 14 amino acids. V was clipped by 0 bases and J by 4 bases, with 9 bases between them. Germline values: CDR1 MNHEY, CDR2 SMNVEV (reference sequence). CDR3 sequence: CASSLSTVAETQYF. DNA for the CDR3: TGTGCCAGCAGTTTATCGACGGTAGCAGAGACCCAGTACTTC.

This sequence joins TRBV20-1 and TRBJ1-6; the D gene is possibly TRBD1 (5 bases). CDR1 and CDR2 (germline): DFQATT, SNEGSKA (reference sequence). V lost 0 bases, J lost 15 bases, and 15 bases lay in between. The CDR3 is made up of 13 amino acids. CDR3 DNA: TGCAGTGCTAGAGACTTACGACAGAACCGCCTCCACTTT. It codes for CSARDLRQNRLHF.

The chain carries TRBV12-3 or TRBV12-4 and TRBJ1-5; D is undetermined. Deletions cut 3 bases from V and 2 bases from J, with 8 bases between. The CDR3 contains 14 residues. Here the CDR3 DNA reads TGTGCCAGCAGTTTTGGTCTTGGCAATCAGCCCCAGCATTTT. This codes for CASSFGLGNQPQHF.

V is TRBV7-8 and J is TRBJ1-6, with no clear D. The length of the CDR3 is 16 residues. V was pared by 1 base and J by 7 bases, with 14 bases between. The germline V gene encodes CDR1 SGHVS and CDR2 FQNEAQ. Here the CDR3 reads CASSLGDGRRNSPLHF. The CDR3, as DNA: TGTGCCAGCAGCTTAGGTGACGGGCGGAGGAATTCACCCCTCCACTTT.

This sequence joins TRBV7-6 and TRBJ1-4; weak D call: TRBD1 (6 bases). The germline CDR1 and CDR2 sequences are SGHVS and FNYEAQ. CDR3 length equals 15 residues. Trimming left V 5 bases short and J 12 bases short, with 22 bases between. The CDR3 DNA reads TGTGCCAGCAGCCCCCGTAGGGACACGCCAAGGGAACTGTTTTTT. Encoded protein: CASSPRRDTPRELFF.

This rearrangement joins TRBV7-9 to TRBJ2-2, with D uncertain. The CDR3 runs to 12 residues. Germline assignment: CDR1 SEHNR and CDR2 FQNEAQ (reference sequence). V lost 6 bases and J lost 7, with 9 bases in between. The CDR3 protein is CASSITGGELFF. The CDR3 nucleotides read TGTGCCAGCAGTATAACGGGCGGGGAGCTGTTTTTT.

The chain recombines TRBV10-2 with TRBJ1-1; D is possibly TRBD1 (5 bases). Germline V gene data show CDR1 as WSHSY and CDR2 as SAAADI. V was pared by 8 bases and J by 3 bases, with 10 bases between. This CDR3 is built from 12 residues. The CDR3 here is CASGGGYTEAFF. DNA for the CDR3: TGCGCCAGCGGCGGGGGGTACACTGAAGCTTTCTTT.

The V gene is TRBV10-3, the J gene TRBJ2-7; weak D call: TRBD1 (6 bases). Germline CDR1 and CDR2: ENHRY and SYGVKD. Trimming took off 6 bases at V and 1 base at J, with 10 bases between the two ends. This CDR3 comprises 13 residues. CDR3 DNA: TGTGCCATCAGGCCACAGGGATCCTACGAGCAGTACTTC. It yields the protein CAIRPQGSYEQYF.